These 14 T cell receptor beta chains share one sample of origin, sequenced in a study of T-cell reconstitution after alpha-beta-depleted transplantation in children. Using unique molecular identifiers, the investigators prepared the TCRbeta library. MiXCR, run by TCRdb on the PCR reads, gives a single entry per CDR3 protein. Of about 230,000 distinct CDR3 sequences listed, more than 7.5% are singletons. Sequenced material: PBMCs from the stem cell graft donor, taken from the stem cell graft. These receptors were collected from a human donor who donated a stem cell graft to a child with SCID.

This clonotype was recorded a few times. The chain couples TRBV9 to TRBJ2-1; D gene unclear. The CDR3 loop spans 15 amino acids. Trimming took off 4 bases at V and 4 bases at J, with 15 bases between the two ends. Germline V CDR1 and CDR2: SGDLS, YYNGEE. The CDR3 nucleotides are TGTGCCAGCAGCCCCCCCCCGGCAGATTACAATGAGCAGTTCTTC. Its protein product is CASSPPPADYNEQFF.

The sample holds many counts of this clonotype. The rearrangement links TRBV7-2 to TRBJ2-7; D is ambiguous. CDR3 length equals 15 residues. Trimming took 1 base from V and 1 from J, leaving 11 bases between them. Germline V gene data show CDR1 as SGHTA and CDR2 as FQGNSA. CDR3: CASSLVYGVSYEQYF. For the CDR3, the DNA is TGTGCCAGCAGCTTAGTCTATGGAGTTTCCTACGAGCAGTACTTC.

In its sample, this clonotype was seen many times. V usage is TRBV7-2 and J usage is TRBJ1-1, with TRBD1 identical over 7 bases. Germline trimming cut 3 bases from V and 8 bases from J; bases unmatched to any gene: 12. The germline gives CDR1 SGHTA, CDR2 FQGNSA. The CDR3 loop spans 15 amino acids. CDR3 sequence reads: CASSFAQGGPGEAFF. DNA for the CDR3: TGTGCCAGCAGCTTCGCCCAGGGGGGGCCGGGAGAAGCTTTCTTT. The entire variable domain, with the rest obtained from reference TRBV7-2 and TRBJ1-1, is as follows: GAGVSQSPSNKVTEKGKDVELRCDPISGHTALYWYRQSLGQGLEFLIYFQGNSAPDKSGLPSDRFSAERTGGSVSTLTIQRTQQEDSAVYLCASSFAQGGPGEAFFGQGTRLTVV.

This clonotype appeared many times. This chain joins TRBV6-5 and TRBJ1-1; D is unresolved. CDR1 and CDR2 (germline): MNHEY, SVGAGI. The CDR3 has 16 residues. With 3 bases removed from V and 1 base from J, the gap between germline ends came to 15 bases. For the CDR3, the DNA is TGTGCCAGCAGTTATATTCATTGGGTGGCGAACACTGAAGCTTTCTTT. It codes for CASSYIHWVANTEAFF.

This clonotype was recorded at least ten times. This sequence joins TRBV29-1 and TRBJ2-1, with a tentative D call TRBD2 (6 bases). In germline, CDR1 is SQVTM, CDR2 ANQGSEA. The length of the CDR3 is 12 residues. The germline V and J ends were trimmed by 7 bases and 6 bases, with 13 bases remaining between them. DNA for the CDR3: TGCAGCGACGGGGGTGGGGGCAATGAGCAGTTCTTC. This gives the protein CSDGGGGNEQFF.

This clonotype was observed a handful of times. The chain links TRBV11-2 to TRBJ1-1; possibly TRBD1 for D (6 bases). Germline loops: CDR1 SGHAT, CDR2 FQNNGV. V lost 5 bases, J lost 5 bases, and 12 bases lay in between. CDR3 length: 13 amino acids. The CDR3 nucleotides are TGTGCCAGCAGCGCTAAGGGGGGGACTGAAGCTTTCTTT. This sequence encodes CASSAKGGTEAFF.

This clonotype was seen many times. The rearrangement uses TRBV6-5 and TRBJ2-7; D is possibly TRBD1 (6 bases). V shed 0 bases and J shed 0 bases, with 12 bases lying between them. The germline gives CDR1 MNHEY, CDR2 SVGAGI. The CDR3 is made up of 16 amino acids. For the CDR3, the DNA is TGTGCCAGCAGTTACTCAGGGACGGACAGCTCCTACGAGCAGTACTTC. Translated: CASSYSGTDSSYEQYF.

There are many counts of this clonotype. The rearrangement uses TRBV12-3 or TRBV12-4 and TRBJ1-1, with D possibly being TRBD1 (5 bases). Trimming cost V 2 bases and J 3 bases, with 16 bases left between them. This CDR3 region has 16 residues. This chain's CDR3 is CASSLFSGRRDTEAFF. CDR3 coding DNA: TGTGCCAGCAGTTTATTTTCAGGGCGAAGAGACACTGAAGCTTTCTTT.

As regards this clonotype: The junction departs from the called germline gene at one end, perhaps through a read error. The chain uses TRBV5-1 and TRBJ2-3; the D gene is possibly TRBD1 (5 bases). The CDR3 loop spans 14 amino acids. Germline CDR1 is SGHRS and CDR2 is YFSETQ. The CDR3 DNA reads TGCGTCAGCAGCTTTGGGCAGGAGACAGATACGCGGTATTTT. The encoded protein is CVSSFGQETDTRYF.

This clonotype was observed many times. This rearrangement joins TRBV4-1 to TRBJ2-1; 7 bases line up with TRBD1. CDR1 is MGHRA and CDR2 is YSYEKL in the germline V gene. The ends lost 0 bases at V and 3 bases at J; junction bases unmatched: 5. The CDR3 covers 16 residues. The CDR3: CASSQDWGQRYNEQFF. DNA for the CDR3: TGCGCCAGCAGCCAAGATTGGGGACAGCGCTACAATGAGCAGTTCTTC.

This clonotype was detected many times. This chain joins TRBV7-9 and TRBJ2-3; 10 bases are shared with TRBD1. The junction had 5 bases not matched to a gene; V was cut back by 5 bases and J by 9 bases. This CDR3 comprises 13 residues. The germline gives CDR1 SEHNR, CDR2 FQNEAQ (reference sequence). The CDR3 DNA sequence: TGTGCCAGCAGCCCTACGGGACAGGGGACGCAGTATTTT. Protein sequence: CASSPTGQGTQYF. Using reference TRBV7-9 and TRBJ2-3 for the parts outside the CDR3, the full variable domain is DTGVSQNPRHKITKRGQNVTFRCDPISEHNRLYWYRQTLGQGPEFLTYFQNEAQLEKSRLLSDRFSAERPKGSFSTLEIQRTEQGDSAMYLCASSPTGQGTQYFGPGTRLTVL.

This clonotype appeared many times. V and J are TRBV2 and TRBJ1-3; D is undetermined. Per the germline V gene, CDR1 is SNHLY and CDR2 is FYNNEI. The CDR3 sequence is 17 residues long. V was shortened by 2 bases and J by 0 bases, with 14 bases between the two germline ends. The CDR3 protein is CASSEYPAAVSGNTIYF. The CDR3, as DNA: TGTGCCAGCAGTGAATATCCCGCGGCAGTCTCTGGAAACACCATATATTTT.

This clonotype has a handful of counts. A clone one base away is much larger, so this may be a read error. The gene calls are TRBV3-1 and TRBJ2-2; D tentatively reads TRBD1 or TRBD2 (5 bases each). There are 18 residues in the CDR3. The germline V and J ends were trimmed by 8 bases and 3 bases, with 25 bases remaining between them. The V gene's germline CDR1 is LGHDT and CDR2 YNNKEL (reference sequence). CDR3 nucleotide sequence: TGTGCCAGCTGTTTAGCGCGATTCGGGCAGGGACACACCGGGGAGCTGTTTTTT. Its protein product is CASCLARFGQGHTGELFF.

The sample holds many counts of this clonotype. This chain links TRBV5-1 with TRBJ1-3, with D unresolved. This CDR3 spans 14 amino acids. CDR1 and CDR2 (germline): SGHRS, YFSETQ. V was trimmed by 4 bases and J by 2 bases, leaving 10 bases between them. CDR3 bases: TGCGCCAGCAGCGCCGCCGGGACTGGAAACACCATATATTTT. It encodes CASSAAGTGNTIYF.